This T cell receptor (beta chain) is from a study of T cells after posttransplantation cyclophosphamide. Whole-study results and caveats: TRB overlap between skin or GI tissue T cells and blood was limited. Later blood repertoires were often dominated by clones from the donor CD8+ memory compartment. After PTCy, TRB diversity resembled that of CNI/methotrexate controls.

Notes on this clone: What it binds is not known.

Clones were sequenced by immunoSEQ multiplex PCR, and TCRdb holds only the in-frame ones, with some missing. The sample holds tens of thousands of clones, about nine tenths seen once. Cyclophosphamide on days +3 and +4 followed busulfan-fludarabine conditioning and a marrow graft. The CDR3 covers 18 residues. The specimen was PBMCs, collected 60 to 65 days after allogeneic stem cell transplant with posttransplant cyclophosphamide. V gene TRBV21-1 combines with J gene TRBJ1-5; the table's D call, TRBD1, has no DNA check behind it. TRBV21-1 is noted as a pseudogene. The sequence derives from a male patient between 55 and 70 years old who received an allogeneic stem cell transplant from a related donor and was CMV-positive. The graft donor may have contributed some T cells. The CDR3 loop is CASSIRQVGPRTNQPQHF. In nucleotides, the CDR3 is TGTGCCAGCAGCATAAGACAGGTTGGGCCTCGAACTAATCAGCCCCAGCATTTT.